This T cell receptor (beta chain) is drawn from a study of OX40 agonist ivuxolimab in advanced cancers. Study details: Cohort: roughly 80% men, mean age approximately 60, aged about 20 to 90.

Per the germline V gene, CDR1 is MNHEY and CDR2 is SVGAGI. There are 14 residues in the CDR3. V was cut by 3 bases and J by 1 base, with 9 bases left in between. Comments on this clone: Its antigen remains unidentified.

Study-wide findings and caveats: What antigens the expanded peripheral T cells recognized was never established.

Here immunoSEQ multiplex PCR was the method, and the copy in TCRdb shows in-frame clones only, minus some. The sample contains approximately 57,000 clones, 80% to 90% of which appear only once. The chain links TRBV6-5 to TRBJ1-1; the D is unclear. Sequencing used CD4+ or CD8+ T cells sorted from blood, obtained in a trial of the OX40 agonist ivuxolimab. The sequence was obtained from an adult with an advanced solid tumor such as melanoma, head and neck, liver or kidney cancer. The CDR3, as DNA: TGTGCCAGCAGTTATAAACACGAGAACACTGAAGCTTTCTTT. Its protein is CASSYKHENTEAFF.